The clone carrying this T cell receptor (beta chain) was observed a handful of times. Its target is not known. Germline is not matched at one junction end, which may reflect a read error. Drawing of peripheral blood yielded about 9.8 milliliters from each donor. Isolated per sample were at least 6 million PBMCs. The CDR3 consists of 12 residues. The data stem from a study of blood T cells in healthy people across ages. Study-level points and caveats: Observed TCR beta diversity per million T cells went down as age went up. This fall followed a roughly linear course with age.

A second roughly 6 to 12 cycle PCR used barcoded and J-beta primers. TCRdb re-called the 5' RACE reads through MiXCR, storing one row per CDR3 protein. The sample consists of under 1,100,000 distinct CDR3 sequences, under 30% of them appearing once. The same sample was also studied in work on T cells of mothers and their children. That source adds: With the M1S primer of the second PCR, sample barcodes and 2-4 random nucleotides were added.

The gene calls are TRBV12-3 or TRBV12-4 and TRBJ2-4; D may be TRBD2 (5 bases). The sequenced sample was blood. The receptor was isolated from a girl aged 2 to 10 in good health. Here the CDR3 DNA reads TGTGCCAGCAGGGCAAGGACCGACTATTCCTTCTTC. Encoded protein: CASRARTDYSFF.